This T cell receptor beta chain was recovered during a study of T cell changes during pregnancy in multiple sclerosis. Sequencing used immunoSEQ multiplex PCR; TCRdb keeps in-frame clones, though not all of them. Among over 25,000 clones listed, about 90% were seen once. Germline V lookup: CDR1 LGHNA, CDR2 YSLEER. V was pared by 0 bases and J by 3 bases, with 6 bases of the junction left unmatched. The CDR3 sequence is 17 residues long. This chain connects TRBV4-3 to TRBJ2-2, with 8 bases identical to TRBD2. Specimen: CD8+ T cells from peripheral blood mononuclear cells, collected before pregnancy. This receptor was taken from a female donor with multiple sclerosis, enrolled in a pregnancy study. Here the CDR3 reads CASSQDISGSYTGELFF. The CDR3 nucleotides are TGCGCCAGCAGCCAAGATATAAGCGGGAGTTACACCGGGGAGCTGTTTTTT.